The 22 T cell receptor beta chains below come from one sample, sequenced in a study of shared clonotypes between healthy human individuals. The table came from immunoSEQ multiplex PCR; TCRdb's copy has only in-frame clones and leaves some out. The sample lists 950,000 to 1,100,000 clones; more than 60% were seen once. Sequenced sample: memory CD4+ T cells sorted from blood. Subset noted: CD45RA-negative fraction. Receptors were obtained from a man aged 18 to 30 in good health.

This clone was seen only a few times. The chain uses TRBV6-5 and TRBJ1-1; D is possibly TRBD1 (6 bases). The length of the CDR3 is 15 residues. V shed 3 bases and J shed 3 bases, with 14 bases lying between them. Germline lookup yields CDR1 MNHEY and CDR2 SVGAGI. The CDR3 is CASSYPGGPYTEAFF. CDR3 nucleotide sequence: TGTGCCAGCAGTTATCCGGGGGGGCCCTACACTGAAGCTTTCTTT.

CDR3 region: CASSDGGGGYGYTF. In DNA form, the CDR3 reads TGTGCCAGCAGTGACGGTGGGGGAGGCTATGGCTACACCTTC. The genes are TRBV2 and TRBJ1-2, with a weak D call TRBD1 (5 bases). V lost 3 bases and J lost 4, with 12 bases in between. CDR3 length: 14 residues. Germline-derived CDR1 and CDR2 are SNHLY and FYNNEI.

For the CDR3, the DNA is TGTGCCAGCAGCTCCCCCAGTGGGCAGGGGATCTACGAGCAGTACTTC. This encodes CASSSPSGQGIYEQYF. V gene TRBV7-8 combines with J gene TRBJ2-7; D perhaps matches TRBD1 (6 bases). V gave up 4 bases and J gave up 3 bases, with 19 bases separating them. CDR3 length: 16 residues. From germline, CDR1 is SGHVS and CDR2 FQNEAQ. The full variable domain, completed using reference TRBV7-8 and TRBJ2-7, is GAGVSQSPRYKVAKRGQDVALRCDPISGHVSLFWYQQALGQGPEFLTYFQNEAQLDKSGLPSDRFFAERPEGSVSTLKIQRTQQEDSAVYLCASSSPSGQGIYEQYFGPGTRLTVT.

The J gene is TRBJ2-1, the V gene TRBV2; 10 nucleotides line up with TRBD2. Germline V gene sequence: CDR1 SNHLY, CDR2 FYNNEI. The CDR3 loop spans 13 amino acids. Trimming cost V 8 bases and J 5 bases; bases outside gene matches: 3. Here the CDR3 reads CASRTSGNNEQFF. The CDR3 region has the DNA TGTGCCAGCCGGACTAGCGGAAACAATGAGCAGTTCTTC. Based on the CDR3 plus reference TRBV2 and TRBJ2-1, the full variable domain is EPEVTQTPSHQVTQMGQEVILRCVPISNHLYFYWYRQILGQKVEFLVSFYNNEISEKSEIFDDQFSVERPDGSNFTLKIRSTKLEDSAMYFCASRTSGNNEQFFGPGTRLTVL.

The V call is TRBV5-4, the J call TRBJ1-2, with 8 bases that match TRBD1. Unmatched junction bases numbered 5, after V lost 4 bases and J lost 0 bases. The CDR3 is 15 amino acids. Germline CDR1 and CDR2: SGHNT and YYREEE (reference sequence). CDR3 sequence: CASSNGQGSNYGYTF. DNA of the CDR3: TGTGCCAGCAGCAATGGACAGGGCTCTAACTATGGCTACACCTTC. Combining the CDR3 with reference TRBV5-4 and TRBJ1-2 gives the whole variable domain ETGVTQSPTHLIKTRGQQVTLRCSSQSGHNTVSWYQQALGQGPQFIFQYYREEENGRGNFPPRFSGLQFPNYSSELNVNALELDDSALYLCASSNGQGSNYGYTFGSGTRLTVV.

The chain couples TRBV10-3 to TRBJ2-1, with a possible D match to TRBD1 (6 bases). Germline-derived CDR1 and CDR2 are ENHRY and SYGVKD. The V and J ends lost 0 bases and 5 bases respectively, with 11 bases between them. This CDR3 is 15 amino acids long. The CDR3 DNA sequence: TGTGCCATCAGTGAGTCGGTGACAGGCGACAATGAGCAGTTCTTC. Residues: CAISESVTGDNEQFF.

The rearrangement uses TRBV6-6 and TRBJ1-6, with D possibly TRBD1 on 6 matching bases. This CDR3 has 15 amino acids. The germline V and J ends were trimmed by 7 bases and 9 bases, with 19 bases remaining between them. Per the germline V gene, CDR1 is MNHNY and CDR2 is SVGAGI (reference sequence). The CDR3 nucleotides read TGTGCCAGCAACACAAAGGGGACAAACATTTCACCCCTCCACTTT. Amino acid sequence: CASNTKGTNISPLHF.

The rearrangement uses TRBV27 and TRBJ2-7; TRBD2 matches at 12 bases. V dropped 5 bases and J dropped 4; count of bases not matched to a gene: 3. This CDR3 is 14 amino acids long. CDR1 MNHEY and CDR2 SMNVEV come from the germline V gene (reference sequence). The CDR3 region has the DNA TGTGCCAGCAGTCGACTAGCGGGAGAGTACGAGCAGTACTTC. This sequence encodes CASSRLAGEYEQYF.

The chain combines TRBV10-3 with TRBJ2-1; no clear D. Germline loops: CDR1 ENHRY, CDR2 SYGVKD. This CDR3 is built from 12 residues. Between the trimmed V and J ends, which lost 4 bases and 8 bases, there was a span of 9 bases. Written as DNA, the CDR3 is TGTGCCATCAGTGCGGTTGGGCATGAGCAGTTCTTC. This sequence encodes CAISAVGHEQFF.

The CDR3 nucleotides are TGTGCCAGCAGCTTGCGTCAGGGGTACTCCTACAATGAGCAGTTCTTC. Its translation is CASSLRQGYSYNEQFF. This chain joins TRBV5-6 and TRBJ2-1; perhaps TRBD1 as D (6 bases). V gave up 1 base and J gave up 0 bases, with 11 bases separating them. The CDR3 has 16 residues. Looked up from germline, CDR1 is SGHDT and CDR2 is YYEEEE.

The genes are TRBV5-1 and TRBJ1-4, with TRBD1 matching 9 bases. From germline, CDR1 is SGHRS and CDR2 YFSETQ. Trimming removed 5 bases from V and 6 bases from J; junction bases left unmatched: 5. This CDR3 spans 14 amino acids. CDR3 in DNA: TGCGCCAGCAGTACCGGGACAGGGTATGAAAAACTGTTTTTT. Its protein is CASSTGTGYEKLFF.

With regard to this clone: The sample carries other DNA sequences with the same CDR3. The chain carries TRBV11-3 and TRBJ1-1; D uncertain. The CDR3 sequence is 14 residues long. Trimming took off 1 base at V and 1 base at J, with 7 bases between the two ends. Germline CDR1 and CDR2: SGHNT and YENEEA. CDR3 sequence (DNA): TGTGCCAGCAGCTTAGGCGCAGGGAACACTGAAGCTTTCTTT. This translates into CASSLGAGNTEAFF.

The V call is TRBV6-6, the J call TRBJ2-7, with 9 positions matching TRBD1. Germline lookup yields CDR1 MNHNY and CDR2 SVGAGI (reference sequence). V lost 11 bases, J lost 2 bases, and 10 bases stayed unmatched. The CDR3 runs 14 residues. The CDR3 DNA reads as TGTGCCGCCTGGCCGGGACAGGGAACCTACGAGCAGTACTTC. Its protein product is CAAWPGQGTYEQYF.

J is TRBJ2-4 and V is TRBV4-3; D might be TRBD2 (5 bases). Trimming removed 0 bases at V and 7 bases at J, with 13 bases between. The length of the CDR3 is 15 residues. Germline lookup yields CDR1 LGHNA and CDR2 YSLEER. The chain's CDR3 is CASSQDYRGANIQYF. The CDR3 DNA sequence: TGCGCCAGCAGCCAAGATTATCGGGGAGCGAACATTCAGTACTTC.

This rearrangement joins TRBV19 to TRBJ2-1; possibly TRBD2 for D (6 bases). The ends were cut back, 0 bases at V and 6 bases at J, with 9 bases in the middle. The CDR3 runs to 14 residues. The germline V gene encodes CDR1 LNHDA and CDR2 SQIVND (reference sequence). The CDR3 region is CASSIETSSNEQFF. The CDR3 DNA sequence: TGTGCCAGTAGTATAGAAACTAGCTCCAATGAGCAGTTCTTC.

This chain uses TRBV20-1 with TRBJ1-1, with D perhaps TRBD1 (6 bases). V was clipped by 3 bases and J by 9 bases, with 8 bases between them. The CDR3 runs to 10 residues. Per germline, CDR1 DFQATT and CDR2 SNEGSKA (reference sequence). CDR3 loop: CSASRDKAFF. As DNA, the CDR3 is TGCAGTGCTAGTAGGGACAAAGCTTTCTTT.

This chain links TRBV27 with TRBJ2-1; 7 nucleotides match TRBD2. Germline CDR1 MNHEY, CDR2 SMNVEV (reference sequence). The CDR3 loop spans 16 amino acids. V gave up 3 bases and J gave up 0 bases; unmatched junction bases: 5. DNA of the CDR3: TGTGCCAGCAGTTTTGTCGGGGGGAGCTCCTACAATGAGCAGTTCTTC. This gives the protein CASSFVGGSSYNEQFF.

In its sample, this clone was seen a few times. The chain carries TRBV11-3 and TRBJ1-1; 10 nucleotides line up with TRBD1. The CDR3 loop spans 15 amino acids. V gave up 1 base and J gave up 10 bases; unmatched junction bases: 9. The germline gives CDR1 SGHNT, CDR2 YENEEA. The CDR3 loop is CASSLVFGQGVGAFF. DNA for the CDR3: TGTGCCAGCAGCTTAGTTTTTGGACAGGGGGTCGGAGCTTTCTTT.

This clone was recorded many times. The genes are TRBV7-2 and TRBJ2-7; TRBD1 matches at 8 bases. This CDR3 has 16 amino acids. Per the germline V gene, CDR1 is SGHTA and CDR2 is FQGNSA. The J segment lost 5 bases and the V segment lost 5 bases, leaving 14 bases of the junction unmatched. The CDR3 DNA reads TGTGCCAGCAGCCGCGACTCCCCGGACAGGGCCCACGAGCAGTACTTC. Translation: CASSRDSPDRAHEQYF.

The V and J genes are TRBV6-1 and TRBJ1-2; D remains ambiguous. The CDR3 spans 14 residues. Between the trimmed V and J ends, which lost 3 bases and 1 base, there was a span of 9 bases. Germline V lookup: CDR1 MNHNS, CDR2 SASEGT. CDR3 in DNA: TGTGCCAGCAGTGATCTTACGATTAACTATGGCTACACCTTC. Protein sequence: CASSDLTINYGYTF.

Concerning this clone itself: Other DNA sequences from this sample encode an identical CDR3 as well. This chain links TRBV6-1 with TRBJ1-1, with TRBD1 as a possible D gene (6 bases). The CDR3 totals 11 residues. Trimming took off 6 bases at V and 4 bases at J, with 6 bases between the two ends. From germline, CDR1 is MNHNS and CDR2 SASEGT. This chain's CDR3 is CASSRGTEAFF. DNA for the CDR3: TGTGCCAGCAGCAGGGGCACTGAAGCTTTCTTT.

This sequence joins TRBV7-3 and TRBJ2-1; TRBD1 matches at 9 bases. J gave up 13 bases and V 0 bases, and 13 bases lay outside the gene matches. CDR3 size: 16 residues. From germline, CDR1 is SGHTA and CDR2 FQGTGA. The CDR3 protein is CASSLTGQGSIVKQFF. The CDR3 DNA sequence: TGTGCCAGCAGCTTAACGGGACAGGGTTCGATCGTTAAACAGTTCTTC. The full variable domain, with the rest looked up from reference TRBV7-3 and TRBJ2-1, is GAGVSQTPSNKVTEKGKYVELRCDPISGHTALYWYRQSLGQGPEFLIYFQGTGAADDSGLPNDRFFAVRPEGSVSTLKIQRTERGDSAVYLCASSLTGQGSIVKQFFGPGTRLTVL.